The 18 T cell receptor beta chains reported below all come from one sample, sequenced in a study of technical replicates of blood from four donors. Only in-frame clones appear in the TCRdb table, and some are missing; sequencing was by immunoSEQ multiplex PCR. The profile shows just under 60,000 clones, about 95% of them singletons. Sequenced: PBMCs. The receptors were gathered from a human donor in good health. Some clones in this sample may be carry-over from other donors' samples.

The J gene is TRBJ2-1, the V gene TRBV9; D is unresolved. From germline, CDR1 is SGDLS and CDR2 YYNGEE. The V end was cut by 4 bases, the J end by 0 bases, with 11 bases between. The CDR3 has 15 residues. CDR3 in DNA: TGTGCCAGCAGCCCTATTCCTAGCTCCTACAATGAGCAGTTCTTC. This codes for CASSPIPSSYNEQFF.

CDR3 bases: TGTGCCTGGAGTGTACGTGGCCTAGCGGGATTGGGTCTGGAGCAGTACTTC. It codes for CAWSVRGLAGLGLEQYF. The chain recombines TRBV30 with TRBJ2-7; 9 bases match TRBD2. Trimming took 0 bases from V and 7 from J; bases not matched to a gene: 16. This CDR3 contains 17 residues. CDR1 is GTSNPN and CDR2 is SVGIG in the germline V gene (reference sequence).

The chain has TRBV5-4 and TRBJ2-5; 10 nucleotides line up with TRBD2. J was trimmed by 2 bases and V by 4 bases; bases with no gene match: 8. The CDR3 covers 16 residues. The germline CDR1 and CDR2 sequences are SGHNT and YYREEE (reference sequence). The chain's CDR3 is CASSNVAGGRQETQYF. The CDR3, as DNA: TGTGCCAGCAGCAATGTAGCGGGAGGCCGACAAGAGACCCAGTACTTC. Supplemented by reference TRBV5-4 and TRBJ2-5, the full variable domain reads ETGVTQSPTHLIKTRGQQVTLRCSSQSGHNTVSWYQQALGQGPQFIFQYYREEENGRGNFPPRFSGLQFPNYSSELNVNALELDDSALYLCASSNVAGGRQETQYFGPGTRLLVL.

The gene calls are TRBV11-3 and TRBJ2-3, with no clear D. Germline assignment: CDR1 SGHNT and CDR2 YENEEA. This CDR3 contains 12 residues. Trimming cost V 1 base and J 4 bases, with 3 bases left between them. The CDR3 loop reads CASSLAADTQYF. Written as DNA, the CDR3 is TGTGCCAGCAGCTTAGCAGCAGATACGCAGTATTTT.

This sequence joins TRBV30 and TRBJ2-3; 10 nucleotides align to TRBD2. V shed 2 bases, J shed 4 bases, and the junction held 6 bases outside the gene matches. The CDR3 length is 15 residues. From germline, CDR1 is GTSNPN and CDR2 SVGIG (reference sequence). The CDR3 sequence is CAWSSAGLASDTQYF. In nucleotides, the CDR3 is TGTGCCTGGAGTAGCGCGGGACTAGCGTCAGATACGCAGTATTTT.

The CDR3 reads CASSLGPWAYGYTF. The CDR3 DNA reads as TGCGCCAGCAGCTTGGGACCTTGGGCCTATGGCTACACCTTC. This chain connects TRBV5-1 to TRBJ1-2; D remains unclear. CDR3 length equals 14 residues. V lost 0 bases, J lost 4 bases, and 10 bases lay in between. The germline gives CDR1 SGHRS, CDR2 YFSETQ.

This clone was detected once. The chain employs TRBV2 and TRBJ1-1, with D perhaps matching TRBD1 (6 bases). The CDR3 is made up of 15 amino acids. From germline, CDR1 is SNHLY and CDR2 FYNNEI. Trimming took 7 bases from V and 1 from J, leaving 16 bases between them. CDR3 DNA sequence: TGTGCCAGCACTTCCGACAGGCAGAGGAACACTGAAGCTTTCTTT. Its protein is CASTSDRQRNTEAFF.

The chain recombines TRBV5-1 with TRBJ2-7, with 8 positions matching TRBD1. The V gene's germline CDR1 is SGHRS and CDR2 YFSETQ. The junction had 6 bases not matched to a gene; V was cut back by 1 base and J by 3 bases. The CDR3 contains 15 residues. CDR3 nucleotide sequence: TGCGCCAGCAGCTTGTGGCAGGGGGCTGGCTACGAGCAGTACTTC. Amino acid sequence: CASSLWQGAGYEQYF.

The chain joins TRBV6-6 to TRBJ2-7; D is possibly TRBD1 (6 bases). Trimming left V 5 bases short and J 6 bases short, with 11 bases between. The CDR3 consists of 12 residues. Germline CDR1 MNHNY, CDR2 SVGAGI (reference sequence). CDR3 loop: CASSSDRTEQYF. Here the CDR3 DNA reads TGTGCCAGCAGTAGCGACAGGACCGAGCAGTACTTC.

The chain uses TRBV9 and TRBJ1-5; D gene unclear. CDR1 is SGDLS, CDR2 YYNGEE, per germline. The CDR3 is made up of 15 amino acids. V shed 0 bases and J shed 5 bases, with 12 bases lying between them. CDR3 bases: TGTGCCAGCAGCGTAGGCCCCTTAGGAGATCAGCCCCAGCATTTT. This gives the protein CASSVGPLGDQPQHF.

This clone has more than one count but fewer than ten. The rearrangement links TRBV6-4 to TRBJ2-1; 8 bases are shared with TRBD1. The ends lost 2 bases at V and 8 bases at J; junction bases unmatched: 8. CDR1 is MRHNA, CDR2 SNTAGT, per germline. This CDR3 spans 15 amino acids. This CDR3 reads CASSDGQGAVDEQFF. The CDR3 nucleotides are TGTGCCAGCAGTGACGGGCAGGGGGCGGTCGATGAGCAGTTCTTC.

This rearrangement joins TRBV20-1 to TRBJ1-4; D remains ambiguous. With 2 bases removed from V and 8 bases from J, the gap between germline ends came to 6 bases. This CDR3 is 11 amino acids long. Germline V CDR1 and CDR2: DFQATT, SNEGSKA (reference sequence). The CDR3, as DNA: TGCAGTGCTAGAATCAGAGAAAAACTGTTTTTT. Its translation is CSARIREKLFF.

The chain links TRBV9 to TRBJ1-2; TRBD1 matches at 9 bases. Germline trimming cut 1 base from V and 1 base from J; bases unmatched to any gene: 8. This CDR3 has 17 amino acids. Looked up from germline, CDR1 is SGDLS and CDR2 is YYNGEE. The CDR3 sequence: CASSVSDRGPHNYGYTF. CDR3 nucleotides: TGTGCCAGCAGCGTATCGGACAGGGGACCACATAACTATGGCTACACCTTC.

The chain employs TRBV10-3 and TRBJ2-7; D unclear. V lost 4 bases to trimming and J lost 1 base, with 5 bases between them. Germline CDR1 ENHRY, CDR2 SYGVKD. The CDR3 is 12 residues long. In DNA, the CDR3 is TGTGCCATCAGTGCCTCGTCCTACGAGCAGTACTTC. Its translation is CAISASSYEQYF.

J is TRBJ2-1 and V is TRBV9, with 9 bases aligning to TRBD1. CDR1 is SGDLS, CDR2 YYNGEE, per germline. CDR3 size: 18 residues. The V gene end was trimmed by 0 bases and the J gene end by 2 bases; junction bases not matched to a gene: 9. The CDR3 nucleotides read TGTGCCAGCAGCGTAGACCCCACCGGGACAGGGACCTACAATGAGCAGTTCTTC. Its translation: CASSVDPTGTGTYNEQFF.

This clone appeared once. The rearrangement uses TRBV6-5 and TRBJ2-1; D might be TRBD2 (6 bases). The germline V and J ends were trimmed by 0 bases and 7 bases, with 10 bases remaining between them. The CDR3 runs to 14 residues. Germline CDR1 and CDR2: MNHEY and SVGAGI. In DNA, the CDR3 is TGTGCCAGCAGTTACTCCGGGGGAAGAAATGAGCAGTTCTTC. It codes for CASSYSGGRNEQFF.

The chain links TRBV6-5 to TRBJ2-7; TRBD1 agrees at 11 bases. The CDR3 totals 15 residues. V was pared by 5 bases and J by 2 bases, with 5 bases of the junction left unmatched. Germline V CDR1 and CDR2: MNHEY, SVGAGI. CDR3 loop: CASSPGTGGTYEQYF. CDR3 sequence (DNA): TGTGCCAGCAGTCCCGGGACAGGGGGGACCTACGAGCAGTACTTC.

This chain connects TRBV5-1 to TRBJ2-7; 9 bases are shared with TRBD1. CDR1 is SGHRS and CDR2 is YFSETQ in the germline V gene. V was clipped by 5 bases and J by 0 bases; unmatched bases: 3. There are 14 residues in the CDR3. CDR3 in DNA: TGCGCCAGCAGAGGACAGGGGAGCTCCTACGAGCAGTACTTC. The encoded protein is CASRGQGSSYEQYF. The whole variable domain, remainder taken from reference TRBV5-1 and TRBJ2-7, is KAGVTQTPRYLIKTRGQQVTLSCSPISGHRSVSWYQQTPGQGLQFLFEYFSETQRNKGNFPGRFSGRQFSNSRSEMNVSTLELGDSALYLCASRGQGSSYEQYFGPGTRLTVT.